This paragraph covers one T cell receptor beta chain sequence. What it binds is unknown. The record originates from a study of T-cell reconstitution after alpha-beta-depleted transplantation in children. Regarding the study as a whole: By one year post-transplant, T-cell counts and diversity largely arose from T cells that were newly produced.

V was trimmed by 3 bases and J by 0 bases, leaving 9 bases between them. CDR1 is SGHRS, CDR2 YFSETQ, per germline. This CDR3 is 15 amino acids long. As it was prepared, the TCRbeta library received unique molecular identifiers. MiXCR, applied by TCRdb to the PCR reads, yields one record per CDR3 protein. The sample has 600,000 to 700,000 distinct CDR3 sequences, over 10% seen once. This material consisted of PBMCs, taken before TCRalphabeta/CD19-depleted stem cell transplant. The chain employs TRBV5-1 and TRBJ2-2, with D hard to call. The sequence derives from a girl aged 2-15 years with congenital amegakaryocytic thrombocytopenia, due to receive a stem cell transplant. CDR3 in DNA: TGCGCCAGCAGCTCCGCCCCACCGAACACCGGGGAGCTGTTTTTT. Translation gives CASSSAPPNTGELFF.